This T cell receptor (beta chain) is from a study of T cell changes during pregnancy in multiple sclerosis. Profiling relied on immunoSEQ multiplex PCR, and the TCRdb table lists in-frame clones only, not all of them. The sample contains about 110,000 clones, about 90% of which appear only once. CDR1 and CDR2 from the germline V gene are SGHTS and YDEGEE. The junction had 10 bases not matched to a gene; V was cut back by 1 base and J by 4 bases. This CDR3 is built from 16 residues. The starting material was peripheral blood, obtained before pregnancy. J is TRBJ2-5 and V is TRBV5-8, with 7 bases aligning to TRBD2. The receptor's source is a female donor with multiple sclerosis, enrolled in a pregnancy study. CDR3 in amino acids: CASSLYVSGRGETQYF. The CDR3 nucleotides read TGTGCCAGCAGCTTGTACGTTTCAGGGAGGGGAGAGACCCAGTACTTC.